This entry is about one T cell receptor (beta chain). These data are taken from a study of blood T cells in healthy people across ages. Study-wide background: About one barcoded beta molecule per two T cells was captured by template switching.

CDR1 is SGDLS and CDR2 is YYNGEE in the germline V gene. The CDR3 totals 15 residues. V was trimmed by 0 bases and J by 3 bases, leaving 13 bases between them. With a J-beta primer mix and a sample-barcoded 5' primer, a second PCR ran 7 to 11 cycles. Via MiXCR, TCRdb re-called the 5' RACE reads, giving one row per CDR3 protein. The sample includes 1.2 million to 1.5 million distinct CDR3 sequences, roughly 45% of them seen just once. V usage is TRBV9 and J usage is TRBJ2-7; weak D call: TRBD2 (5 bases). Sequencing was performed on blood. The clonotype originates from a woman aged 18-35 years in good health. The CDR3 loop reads CASSVGVVGSYEQYF. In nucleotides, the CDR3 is TGTGCCAGCAGCGTAGGGGTGGTAGGGAGCTACGAGCAGTACTTC.